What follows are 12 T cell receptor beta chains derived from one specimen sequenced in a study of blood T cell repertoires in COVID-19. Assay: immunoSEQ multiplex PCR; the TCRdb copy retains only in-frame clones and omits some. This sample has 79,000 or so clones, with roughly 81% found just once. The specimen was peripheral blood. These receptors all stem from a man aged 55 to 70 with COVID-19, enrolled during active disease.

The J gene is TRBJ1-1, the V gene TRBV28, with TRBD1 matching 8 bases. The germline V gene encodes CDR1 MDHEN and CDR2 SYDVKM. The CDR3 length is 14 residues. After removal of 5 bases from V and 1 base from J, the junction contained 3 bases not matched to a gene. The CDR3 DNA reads TGTGCCAGCAGTAACGGACAGGGGAACACTGAAGCTTTCTTT. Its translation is CASSNGQGNTEAFF.

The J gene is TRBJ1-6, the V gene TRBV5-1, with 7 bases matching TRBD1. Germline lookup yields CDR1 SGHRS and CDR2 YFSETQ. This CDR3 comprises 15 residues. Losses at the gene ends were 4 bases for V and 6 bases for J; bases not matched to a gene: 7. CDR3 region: CASSPDRVINSPLHF. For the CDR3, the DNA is TGCGCCAGCAGCCCAGACAGGGTGATTAATTCACCCCTCCACTTT.

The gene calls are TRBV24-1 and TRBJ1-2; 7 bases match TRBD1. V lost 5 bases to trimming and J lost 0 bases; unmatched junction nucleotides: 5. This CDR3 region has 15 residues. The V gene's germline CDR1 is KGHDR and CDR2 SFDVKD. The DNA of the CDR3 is TGTGCCACCAGTGCTAAGGACAGGTCTAACTATGGCTACACCTTC. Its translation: CATSAKDRSNYGYTF.

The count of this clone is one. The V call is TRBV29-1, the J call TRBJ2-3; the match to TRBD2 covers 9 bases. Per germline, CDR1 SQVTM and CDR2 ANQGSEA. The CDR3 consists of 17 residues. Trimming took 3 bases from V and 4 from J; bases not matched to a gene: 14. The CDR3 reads CSVDRLVAGGLADTQYF. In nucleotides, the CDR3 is TGCAGCGTTGACCGCCTGGTGGCGGGAGGGCTGGCAGATACGCAGTATTTT.

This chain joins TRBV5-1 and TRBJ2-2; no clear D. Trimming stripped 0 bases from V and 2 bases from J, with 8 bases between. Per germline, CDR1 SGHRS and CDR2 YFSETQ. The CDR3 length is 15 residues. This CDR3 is CASSLARTNTGELFF. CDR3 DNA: TGCGCCAGCAGCTTGGCTCGCACAAACACCGGGGAGCTGTTTTTT.

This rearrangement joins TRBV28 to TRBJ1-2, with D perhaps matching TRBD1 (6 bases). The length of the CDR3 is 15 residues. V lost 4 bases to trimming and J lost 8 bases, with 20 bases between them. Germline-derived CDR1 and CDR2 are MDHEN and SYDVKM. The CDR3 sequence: CASSSAPGGGGGYTF. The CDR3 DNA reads TGTGCCAGCAGTTCCGCACCGGGGGGAGGGGGAGGCTACACCTTC.

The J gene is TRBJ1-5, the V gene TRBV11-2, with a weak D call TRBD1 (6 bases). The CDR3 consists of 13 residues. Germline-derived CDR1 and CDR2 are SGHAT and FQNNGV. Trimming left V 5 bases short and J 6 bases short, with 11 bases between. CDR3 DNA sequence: TGTGCCAGCAGCCTCGAGGGGGTTCAGCCCCAGCATTTT. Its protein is CASSLEGVQPQHF.

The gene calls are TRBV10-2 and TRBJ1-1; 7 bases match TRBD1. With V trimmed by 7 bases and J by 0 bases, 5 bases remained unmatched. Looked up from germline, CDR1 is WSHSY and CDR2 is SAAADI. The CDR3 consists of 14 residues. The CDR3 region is CASNRGLMNTEAFF. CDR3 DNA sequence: TGCGCCAGCAACAGGGGACTGATGAACACTGAAGCTTTCTTT.

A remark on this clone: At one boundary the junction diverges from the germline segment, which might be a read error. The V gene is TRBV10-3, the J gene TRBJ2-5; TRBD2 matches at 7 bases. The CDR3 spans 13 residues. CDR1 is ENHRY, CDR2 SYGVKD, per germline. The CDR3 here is CAIWGGYQEAQYF. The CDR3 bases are TGTGCCATCTGGGGGGGGTACCAAGAGGCCCAGTACTTC.

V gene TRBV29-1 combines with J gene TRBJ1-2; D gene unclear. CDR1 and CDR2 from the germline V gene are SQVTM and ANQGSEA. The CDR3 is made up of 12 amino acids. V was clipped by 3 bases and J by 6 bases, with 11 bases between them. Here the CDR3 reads CSVESHTNGYTF. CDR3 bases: TGCAGCGTTGAGAGCCACACTAATGGCTACACCTTC.

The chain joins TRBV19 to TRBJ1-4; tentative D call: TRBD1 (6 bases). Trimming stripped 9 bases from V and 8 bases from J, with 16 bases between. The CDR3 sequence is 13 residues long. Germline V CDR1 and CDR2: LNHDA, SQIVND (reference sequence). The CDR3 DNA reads TGTGCCAGCAGGGACACGAGGCTAGAAAAACTGTTTTTT. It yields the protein CASRDTRLEKLFF.

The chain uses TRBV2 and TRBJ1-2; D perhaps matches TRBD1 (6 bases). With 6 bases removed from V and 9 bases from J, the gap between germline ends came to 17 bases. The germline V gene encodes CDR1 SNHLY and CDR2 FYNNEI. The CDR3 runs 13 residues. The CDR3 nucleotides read TGTGCCAGCAGGGGAAACAACAGGGCGAGCTACACCTTC. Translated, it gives CASRGNNRASYTF.